A selection of T cell receptor beta chains follows, all from one sample in a study of T cells in Graves' hyperthyroidism and ophthalmopathy. Each CDR3 protein gets one entry after TCRdb re-called the multiplex PCR reads with MiXCR. In the table there are roughly 740,000 distinct CDR3 sequences, roughly 15% of which are singletons. Specimen: blood. These receptor sequences come from a man aged 18 to 29 with Graves' hyperthyroidism. CDR3s include the opening cysteine and the closing phenylalanine or tryptophan. The D gene is left open where the match is weak. Size is stated for part of the rows, as once, few or many counts, or as a class when the clone is expanded.

CDR3 DNA	CDR3 protein	V gene	clone size	D gene	J gene
TGTGCCAGCAGTAACCCCTACCCTCGGGCGGGGATAGGCACAGATACGCAGTATTTT	CASSNPYPRAGIGTDTQYF	TRBV6-1	many	-	TRBJ2-3
TGTGCCATCAGTGAGTCAAGAACGAACACTGAAGCTTTCTTT	CAISESRTNTEAFF	TRBV10-3	-	-	TRBJ1-1
TGTGCCAGCAGTTTACAGGGGACACCCTTGACCCAGTACTTC	CASSLQGTPLTQYF	TRBV28	few	-	TRBJ2-5
TGTGCCAGCAGCCCCGGGCGGACACCCTACAATGAGCAGTTCTTC	CASSPGRTPYNEQFF	TRBV11-1	few	-	TRBJ2-1
TGTGCCAGTAGTATAGAGGGAGGGATATACAATGAGCAGCTCTTC	CASSIEGGIYNEQLF	TRBV19	-	TRBD2	TRBJ2-1
TGTGCCAGCACTCCGACAGGGGCCAGGTACGAGCAGTACTTC	CASTPTGARYEQYF	TRBV6-1	-	TRBD1	TRBJ2-7
TGCGCCAGCAGCCAAACCGGGACTACAGGGGATACGCAGTATTTT	CASSQTGTTGDTQYF	TRBV4-1	few	-	TRBJ2-3
TGCGCCAGCAGCCAAGGAGAGGGTGCAGACTACGAGCAGTACTTC	CASSQGEGADYEQYF	TRBV4-1	many	-	TRBJ2-7
TGTGCCAGCAGGCTGATGGCAACTAATGAAAAACTGTTTTTT	CASRLMATNEKLFF	TRBV7-9	-	-	TRBJ1-4
TGCAGTGCTTGGGACAGCCAAGAGACCCAGTACTTC	CSAWDSQETQYF	TRBV20-1	-	TRBD1	TRBJ2-5
TGTGCCAGCAGATCGACAGGGATCTCCTACGAGCAGTACTTC	CASRSTGISYEQYF	TRBV28	many	TRBD1	TRBJ2-7
TGTGCTAGTGGACCGCCGGGCCCAGATGAGCAGTTCTTC	CASGPPGPDEQFF	TRBV12-5	many	-	TRBJ2-1
TGTGCCAGCAGTGAATGGGCGGGTTTTACTGAAGCTTTCTTT	CASSEWAGFTEAFF	TRBV2	few	-	TRBJ1-1
TGCGCCAGCAGCCAAGTGGGCCGGGACAGGGAAGACGAGCAGTACTTC	CASSQVGRDREDEQYF	TRBV4-1	-	TRBD1	TRBJ2-7
TGTGCCAGCATCACACAGGGGGTAAACTATGGCTACACCTTC	CASITQGVNYGYTF	TRBV6-1	few	TRBD1	TRBJ1-2
TGTGCCAGCAGCTTGGATCTGGGGACGGAGACCCAGTACTTC	CASSLDLGTETQYF	TRBV5-4	-	-	TRBJ2-5
TGTGCCAGCAGCTTAAGCCAGGGGAACCCCTACGAGCAGTACTTC	CASSLSQGNPYEQYF	TRBV5-6	few	-	TRBJ2-7
TGTGCCAGCACCCGGACTAGCGGGGCCGAGCAGTACTTC	CASTRTSGAEQYF	TRBV6-1	few	TRBD2	TRBJ2-7
TGTGCCAGCAGCGTAGGGACTGCATACACAGATACGCAGTATTTT	CASSVGTAYTDTQYF	TRBV7-9	-	-	TRBJ2-3
TGCAGTGCGAGGGGGGGGCGGGATGTACCCCACGAGCAGTACTTC	CSARGGRDVPHEQYF	TRBV20-1	-	-	TRBJ2-7
TGTGCCAGCAGCCCGGGACTAGCGGGAGGGCCCGTTTACGAGCAGTACTTC	CASSPGLAGGPVYEQYF	TRBV28	-	TRBD2	TRBJ2-7
TGTGCCATCAGTGAGGCGAGCGGAACAGATACGCAGTATTTT	CAISEASGTDTQYF	TRBV10-3	many	-	TRBJ2-3
TGTGCCAGCAGCTTATTCCGGCCATCCACCGGGGAGCTGTTTTTT	CASSLFRPSTGELFF	TRBV7-9	-	-	TRBJ2-2
TGTGCCAGCAGCTTAGCTCTAGCGGGGAGTTCCTACAATGAGCAGTTCTTC	CASSLALAGSSYNEQFF	TRBV11-3	many	TRBD2	TRBJ2-1
TGTGCCAGCAGTTGGGGACTAGCGGGAGGGCCTAGCACAGATACGCAGTATTTT	CASSWGLAGGPSTDTQYF	TRBV28	many	TRBD2	TRBJ2-3
TGCAGTGCTACCCGGACAGCGATGAACACTGAAGCTTTCTTT	CSATRTAMNTEAFF	TRBV20-1	few	-	TRBJ1-1
TGTGCCAGCAGTCTTATTTCCACAGCCTCTGGAAACACCATATATTTT	CASSLISTASGNTIYF	TRBV6-1	few	-	TRBJ1-3
TGTGCCAGCAGCCAAGGGCGGGTCGTAAATGAAGCTTTCTTT	CASSQGRVVNEAFF	TRBV3-1	many	-	TRBJ1-1
TGTGCCAGTAGTATAGACGGGGAGGAGACCCAGTACTTC	CASSIDGEETQYF	TRBV19	few	-	TRBJ2-5
TGTGCCAGCAGTTCCAGGATTAAGAACACTGAAGCTTTCTTT	CASSSRIKNTEAFF	TRBV12-3/TRBV12-4	few	-	TRBJ1-1
TGTGCCTGGATGGGGGTCACCAGATTTTTCTCGGGAGTCTCCTACAATGAGCAGTTCTTC	CAWMGVTRFFSGVSYNEQFF	TRBV30	-	-	TRBJ2-1
TGCAGCGTTGAAAAGGGCGCGGGAGGAGGTAATGAGCAGTTCTTC	CSVEKGAGGGNEQFF	TRBV29-1	-	TRBD2	TRBJ2-1
TGTGCCAGCAGTTTCGCCGGGACAGGGACCGGCTACACCTTC	CASSFAGTGTGYTF	TRBV12-3/TRBV12-4	many	TRBD1	TRBJ1-2
TGTGCCACCAGTGCCGGGCAACAGGGACGTGAGCAGTTCTTC	CATSAGQQGREQFF	TRBV24-1	many	-	TRBJ2-1
TGTGCCAGCAGTTTGGGCAGGTACGGCGACTACGAGCAGTACTTC	CASSLGRYGDYEQYF	TRBV28	few	-	TRBJ2-7
TGCGCCAGCAGCTACCCCTCGAGACAGCTTAATGGCTACACCTTC	CASSYPSRQLNGYTF	TRBV4-1	-	-	TRBJ1-2
TGTGCCAGCAGCCTACAACGGCTCGGACCCCACGAGCAGTACTTC	CASSLQRLGPHEQYF	TRBV3-1	few	-	TRBJ2-7
TGTGCCTGGAGTTCGAAGGGCTTTAACACTGAAGCTTTCTTT	CAWSSKGFNTEAFF	TRBV30	many	-	TRBJ1-1
TGTGCTGCACCCGGGACCCAAGGAGAAAAACTGTTTTTT	CAAPGTQGEKLFF	TRBV12-5	-	-	TRBJ1-4
TGTGCCAGCAGCCTCACCGGGACTTTACAAGAGACCCAGTACTTC	CASSLTGTLQETQYF	TRBV6-2/TRBV6-3	few	-	TRBJ2-5
TGTGCCAGCCGAGCGGGAGTGTCGGATACGCAGTATTTT	CASRAGVSDTQYF	TRBV6-1	few	TRBD2	TRBJ2-3
TGTGCCACCAGTGGAGGGGTGTTAGGCACAGATACGCAGTATTTT	CATSGGVLGTDTQYF	TRBV24-1	-	-	TRBJ2-3
TGTGCCACTACCTTACTAGCGCCCTCCTACAATGAGCAGTTCTTC	CATTLLAPSYNEQFF	TRBV6-1	few	TRBD2	TRBJ2-1
TGCGCCAGCAGCCTCGGGACAGGGATAGGTAATGAGCAGTTCTTC	CASSLGTGIGNEQFF	TRBV5-1	few	TRBD1	TRBJ2-1
TGTGCCAGCAGCTTAATATCGGGGGGAATGGAGCTGTTTTTT	CASSLISGGMELFF	TRBV11-2	-	TRBD2	TRBJ2-2
TGTGCCAGTAGTTTAGCGGTTACTTCCTACGAGCAGTACTTC	CASSLAVTSYEQYF	TRBV19	few	-	TRBJ2-7
TGTGCCAGCAGGAGACTAGGACTAGCGGGAGGGCGCGAGCAGTACTTC	CASRRLGLAGGREQYF	TRBV28	many	TRBD2	TRBJ2-7
TGTGCCAGCAGTGCTTACAGGGGGATGTCCACTGAAGCTTTCTTT	CASSAYRGMSTEAFF	TRBV25-1	few	TRBD1	TRBJ1-1
TGTGCCAGTAGTGCCGACGGGAAGTATGGCTACACCTTC	CASSADGKYGYTF	TRBV19	few	-	TRBJ1-2
TGTGCCAGCAGTGAAGCACAGAGTTCCAACGAGCAGTACTTC	CASSEAQSSNEQYF	TRBV6-1	many	-	TRBJ2-7
TGTGCCAGCAGTTCCGAGGACAGGGGATCCTACGAGCAGTACTTC	CASSSEDRGSYEQYF	TRBV6-2/TRBV6-3	few	TRBD1	TRBJ2-7
TGCAGTGCTAGCTCTAGCGGGAGGCGTGGCGAGCAGTACTTC	CSASSSGRRGEQYF	TRBV20-1	many	TRBD2	TRBJ2-7
TGTGCCAGCAGCCCCATCGGGTTTACTAACTATGGCTACACCTTC	CASSPIGFTNYGYTF	TRBV27	many	-	TRBJ1-2
TGTGCCAGCAGTCATGGGACTGCCCACACTGAAGCTTTCTTT	CASSHGTAHTEAFF	TRBV6-1	many	-	TRBJ1-1
TGTGCCAGCAGTCTAGGGACTAGCGTCTCTGGGGCCAACGTCCTGACTTTC	CASSLGTSVSGANVLTF	TRBV6-4	-	TRBD2	TRBJ2-6
TGCAGCGTTCGACCCGGGACTTTGTACAATGAGCAGTTCTTC	CSVRPGTLYNEQFF	TRBV29-1	many	-	TRBJ2-1
TGTGCCAGCAGTGACGAAGGGGGGAACCGAGGGTCACCCCTCCACTTT	CASSDEGGNRGSPLHF	TRBV2	many	-	TRBJ1-6
TGCAGCGTCGAACGACTAGCGGGAGCTTTGTCCACCGGGGAGCTGTTTTTT	CSVERLAGALSTGELFF	TRBV29-1	-	TRBD2	TRBJ2-2
TGTGCCAGCAGCTTAATAACAGGGACAGATACGCAGTATTTT	CASSLITGTDTQYF	TRBV11-3	many	-	TRBJ2-3